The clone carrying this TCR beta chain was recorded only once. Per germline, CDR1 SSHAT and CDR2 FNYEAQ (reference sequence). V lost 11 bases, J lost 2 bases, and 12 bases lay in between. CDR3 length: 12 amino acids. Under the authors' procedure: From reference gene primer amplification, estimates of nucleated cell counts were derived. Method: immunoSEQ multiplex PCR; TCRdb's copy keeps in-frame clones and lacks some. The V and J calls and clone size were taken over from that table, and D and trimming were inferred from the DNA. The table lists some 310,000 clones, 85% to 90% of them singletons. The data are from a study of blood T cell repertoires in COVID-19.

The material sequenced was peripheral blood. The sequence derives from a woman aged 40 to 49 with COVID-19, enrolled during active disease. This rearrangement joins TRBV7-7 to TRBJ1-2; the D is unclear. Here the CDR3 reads CAPRVENYGYTF. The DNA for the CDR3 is TGTGCCCCTCGGGTCGAAAACTATGGCTACACCTTC.